This T cell receptor (beta chain) was profiled in a study of T cells in Graves' hyperthyroidism and ophthalmopathy. This clonotype appeared once. Antigen specificity is unknown. A much bigger clone sits one base away, suggesting this may be a read error. Ophthalmopathy cases scored 3 or more on the Clinical Activity Score and 4 or more on NOSPECS grade, with duration below 3 months. Patients having uncontrolled infection, another autoimmune disease, pregnancy or lactation were not included. CDR1 DFQATT and CDR2 SNEGSKA come from the germline V gene (reference sequence). The ends lost 6 bases at V and 5 bases at J; junction bases unmatched: 11. CDR3 length: 15 residues. General observations from the study: Blood also held most thyroid clonotypes expanded beyond 0.001. In validation, the model predicted ophthalmopathy. These predictions came a median roughly seven months before onset.

It was RNA transcripts that yielded the amplified TCR beta CDR3 regions. HTBI primers drove first-round RT-PCR of the TCR CDR3. TCRdb redid the calling of the multiplex PCR reads with MiXCR, one entry per CDR3 protein. The table shows over 350,000 distinct CDR3 sequences, with approximately 14% occurring only once. This TCR came from a man aged 18-30 years with Graves' ophthalmopathy. The V gene is TRBV20-1, the J gene TRBJ2-5, with 11 bases fitting TRBD2. The specimen was blood. The CDR3 DNA reads as TGCAGTGCCCCCTCAGTTAGCGGGGGGGTGGAGACCCAGTACTTC. Translation: CSAPSVSGGVETQYF.